This entry lists 23 T cell receptor beta chains sequenced from one sample in a study of blood T cell repertoires in COVID-19. Profiling relied on immunoSEQ multiplex PCR, and the TCRdb table lists in-frame clones only, not all of them. This table has fewer than 110,000 clones, 75% to 95% appearing once. Sequencing was carried out using peripheral blood. The source of these receptors is a woman aged 25 to 39 with acute or convalescent COVID-19.

This clone is a singleton in its sample. The chain has TRBV11-2 and TRBJ2-1; the match to TRBD2 covers 11 bases. Germline assignment: CDR1 SGHAT and CDR2 FQNNGV. V lost 3 bases, J lost 8 bases, and 6 bases stayed unmatched. CDR3 size: 15 residues. CDR3 amino acids: CASSFGTSGFDEQFF. The CDR3 region has the DNA TGTGCCAGCAGCTTCGGGACTAGCGGTTTCGATGAGCAGTTCTTC.

This clone was found a few times. The chain combines TRBV6-5 with TRBJ1-1; a weak D match, TRBD1 (5 bases). CDR1 and CDR2 (germline): MNHEY, SVGAGI. V lost 5 bases and J lost 4, with 11 bases in between. CDR3 length equals 13 residues. The CDR3 reads CASSTKTVTEAFF. The DNA for the CDR3 is TGTGCCAGCAGTACCAAGACAGTCACTGAAGCTTTCTTT.

The chain has TRBV4-1 and TRBJ2-2, with a tentative D call TRBD2 (5 bases). CDR3 length equals 15 residues. The V end was cut by 8 bases, the J end by 2 bases, with 15 bases between. The germline V gene encodes CDR1 MGHRA and CDR2 YSYEKL. The chain's CDR3 is CASAGYGKNTGELFF. CDR3 DNA: TGCGCCAGCGCCGGATACGGGAAAAACACCGGGGAGCTGTTTTTT.

This chain links TRBV7-2 with TRBJ1-2; 11 nucleotides match TRBD1. Germline CDR1 reads SGHTA; CDR2 reads FQGNSA. The CDR3 is 14 residues long. Trimming took 4 bases from V and 4 from J; bases not matched to a gene: 2. The CDR3 here is CASSSGTGGYGYTF. The CDR3 bases are TGTGCCAGCAGCTCCGGGACAGGGGGCTATGGCTACACCTTC. The full variable domain, rest sourced from reference TRBV7-2 and TRBJ1-2, is GAGVSQSPSNKVTEKGKDVELRCDPISGHTALYWYRQSLGQGLEFLIYFQGNSAPDKSGLPSDRFSAERTGGSVSTLTIQRTQQEDSAVYLCASSSGTGGYGYTFGSGTRLTVV.

The genes are TRBV28 and TRBJ2-7, with no clear D. V lost 0 bases and J 0 bases, leaving 9 bases between the germline ends. The germline gives CDR1 MDHEN, CDR2 SYDVKM. The CDR3 has 15 amino acids. The CDR3 is CASSLWARNSYEQYF. The CDR3 coding sequence is TGTGCCAGCAGTTTATGGGCCAGGAACTCCTACGAGCAGTACTTC.

This rearrangement joins TRBV29-1 to TRBJ1-5; D remains unclear. The CDR3 is made up of 14 amino acids. Looked up from germline, CDR1 is SQVTM and CDR2 is ANQGSEA. V shed 4 bases and J shed 0 bases, with 10 bases lying between them. The CDR3: CSVAWQNSNQPQHF. Here the CDR3 DNA reads TGCAGCGTTGCGTGGCAGAATAGCAATCAGCCCCAGCATTTT. The complete variable domain, with remaining parts taken from reference TRBV29-1 and TRBJ1-5, reads SAVISQKPSRDICQRGTSLTIQCQVDSQVTMMFWYRQQPGQSLTLIATANQGSEATYESGFVIDKFPISRPNLTFSTLTVSNMSPEDSSIYLCSVAWQNSNQPQHFGDGTRLSIL.

This chain connects TRBV25-1 to TRBJ2-2; a possible D gene is TRBD2 (5 bases). Trimming took off 1 base at V and 1 base at J, with 13 bases between the two ends. Germline CDR1 is MGHDK and CDR2 is SYGVNS. CDR3 length: 17 residues. The CDR3 DNA reads TGTGCCAGCAGTGAATTCCTCGCCGGGAAGAACACCGGGGAGCTGTTTTTT. Amino acid sequence: CASSEFLAGKNTGELFF.

The V call is TRBV7-9, the J call TRBJ2-1; 15 positions agree with TRBD2. Germline trimming cut 2 bases from V and 9 bases from J; bases unmatched to any gene: 14. This CDR3 has 19 amino acids. Germline V CDR1 and CDR2: SEHNR, FQNEAQ (reference sequence). In DNA form, the CDR3 reads TGTGCCAGCAGCTTAAGAGTGGCCCGGACTAGCGGGGGGGCGGGTGAGCAGTTCTTC. Its protein product is CASSLRVARTSGGAGEQFF.

The J gene is TRBJ1-2, the V gene TRBV19; D may be TRBD1 (5 bases). V gave up 5 bases and J gave up 2 bases, with 12 bases separating them. The CDR3 is made up of 14 amino acids. Germline V gives CDR1 LNHDA, CDR2 SQIVND (reference sequence). Written as DNA, the CDR3 is TGTGCCAGTAGTCAAGGGGCCCTCAACTATGGCTACACCTTC. This translates into CASSQGALNYGYTF.

The rearrangement links TRBV27 to TRBJ2-2; no clear D. This CDR3 contains 12 residues. The V end was cut by 5 bases, the J end by 4 bases, with 5 bases between. Germline CDR1 is MNHEY and CDR2 is SMNVEV (reference sequence). DNA for the CDR3: TGTGCCAGCAGTCCTCTCACCGGGGAGCTGTTTTTT. Its protein is CASSPLTGELFF.

The chain uses TRBV7-2 and TRBJ2-5, with TRBD2 matching 16 bases. With 5 bases clipped from V and 5 bases from J, the junction kept 5 bases outside the gene matches. This CDR3 has 16 residues. Germline CDR1 reads SGHTA; CDR2 reads FQGNSA. The CDR3 nucleotides are TGTGCCAGCAGCCTCAAGGGACTAGCGGGGGGGGAGACCCAGTACTTC. Amino acids: CASSLKGLAGGETQYF.

The chain links TRBV7-2 to TRBJ1-6, with unresolved D. Looked up from germline, CDR1 is SGHTA and CDR2 is FQGNSA. The ends were cut back, 2 bases at V and 7 bases at J, with 24 bases in the middle. The CDR3 is made up of 19 amino acids. The CDR3 region is CASSLNGPGDFGLNSPLHF. The CDR3 nucleotides are TGTGCCAGCAGCTTAAATGGCCCCGGAGACTTCGGCTTAAATTCACCCCTCCACTTT.

The genes are TRBV11-2 and TRBJ2-1; D not resolved. V was cut by 4 bases and J by 0 bases, with 10 bases left in between. CDR3 length: 15 amino acids. CDR1 SGHAT and CDR2 FQNNGV come from the germline V gene. The CDR3 loop reads CASSSVLSSYNEQFF. The CDR3 nucleotides read TGTGCCAGCAGCTCGGTTCTAAGCTCCTACAATGAGCAGTTCTTC. The whole variable domain, filled in from reference TRBV11-2 and TRBJ2-1, reads EAGVAQSPRYKIIEKRQSVAFWCNPISGHATLYWYQQILGQGPKLLIQFQNNGVVDDSQLPKDRFSAERLKGVDSTLKIQPAKLEDSAVYLCASSSVLSSYNEQFFGPGTRLTVL.

The chain carries TRBV6-4 and TRBJ2-1; D is unresolved. The CDR3 sequence is 15 residues long. Looked up from germline, CDR1 is MRHNA and CDR2 is SNTAGT. Trimming left V 0 bases short and J 5 bases short, with 11 bases between. CDR3 sequence: CASSDSMAGDNEQFF. The CDR3, as DNA: TGTGCCAGCAGTGACTCGATGGCAGGCGACAATGAGCAGTTCTTC.

J is TRBJ2-1 and V is TRBV6-5; 8 bases fit TRBD2. After removal of 9 bases from V and 4 bases from J, the junction contained 8 bases not matched to a gene. This CDR3 comprises 14 residues. Germline V gene data show CDR1 as MNHEY and CDR2 as SVGAGI. The CDR3 protein is CARGAGVAYNEQFF. Here the CDR3 DNA reads TGTGCCAGGGGAGCGGGAGTGGCGTACAATGAGCAGTTCTTC.

The V gene is TRBV7-8, the J gene TRBJ2-7; 8 bases agree with TRBD2. Germline V gene lookup returns CDR1 SGHVS and CDR2 FQNEAQ. The CDR3 runs to 14 residues. The junction had 4 bases not matched to a gene; V was cut back by 5 bases and J by 1 base. CDR3 nucleotides: TGTGCCAGCAGCACCTTAGCGGGGTCCTACGAGCAGTACTTC. Protein sequence: CASSTLAGSYEQYF.

The chain couples TRBV27 to TRBJ1-6; 11 bases match TRBD1. There are 16 residues in the CDR3. The germline V gene encodes CDR1 MNHEY and CDR2 SMNVEV (reference sequence). V was pared by 4 bases and J by 10 bases, with 9 bases of the junction left unmatched. CDR3 amino acids: CASSYEAGTGGSPLHF. CDR3 nucleotides: TGTGCCAGCAGTTATGAGGCCGGGACAGGGGGATCACCCCTCCACTTT.

V usage is TRBV6-2 or TRBV6-3 and J usage is TRBJ1-1, with 7 bases that match TRBD1. Losses at the gene ends were 4 bases for V and 4 bases for J; bases not matched to a gene: 3. The germline gives CDR1 MNHEY, CDR2 SVGEGT. The CDR3 runs to 13 residues. CDR3 sequence: CASSSNRGTEAFF. For the CDR3, the DNA is TGTGCCAGCAGTTCCAACAGGGGCACTGAAGCTTTCTTT.

The chain is built from TRBV3-1 (or the pseudogene TRBV3-2) and TRBJ1-1; tentatively, D is TRBD1 (6 bases). CDR3 size: 14 residues. V shed 1 base and J shed 4 bases, with 10 bases lying between them. CDR1 is LGHDT and CDR2 is YNNKEL in the germline V gene (reference sequence). In DNA, the CDR3 is TGTGCCAGCAGCCAAGTAAGAGGGGGCACTGAAGCTTTCTTT. Encoded protein: CASSQVRGGTEAFF.

This clone was seen a handful of times. This chain links TRBV28 with TRBJ2-6; weak D call: TRBD1 (6 bases). CDR3 size: 18 residues. CDR1 is MDHEN and CDR2 is SYDVKM in the germline V gene. Trimming stripped 2 bases from V and 0 bases from J, with 14 bases between. The CDR3 DNA is TGTGCCAGCAGTTTAAGCAGGGGTCACCGCTCTGGGGCCAACGTCCTGACTTTC. Its translation is CASSLSRGHRSGANVLTF.

This chain joins TRBV15 and TRBJ1-6; D uncertain. Germline CDR1 LNHNV, CDR2 YYDKDF (reference sequence). The CDR3 totals 16 residues. V lost 0 bases to trimming and J lost 0 bases, with 6 bases between them. The CDR3 DNA sequence: TGTGCCACCAGCAGAGATGCCAGCTCCTATAATTCACCCCTCCACTTT. It is translated as CATSRDASSYNSPLHF.

The rearrangement links TRBV18 to TRBJ1-6; 8 bases fit TRBD1. J gave up 10 bases and V 6 bases, and 11 bases lay outside the gene matches. Germline values: CDR1 KGHSH, CDR2 LQKENI. The CDR3 spans 15 residues. DNA of the CDR3: TGTGCCAGCTCTTCAGACACAGGGGGATTCTCACCCCTCCACTTT. This sequence encodes CASSSDTGGFSPLHF.

This sequence joins TRBV27 and TRBJ1-5; TRBD1 aligns across 10 bases. This CDR3 has 14 residues. With V trimmed by 6 bases and J by 6 bases, 5 bases remained unmatched. The germline V gene encodes CDR1 MNHEY and CDR2 SMNVEV (reference sequence). The CDR3 DNA reads TGTGCCAGCAGCCGACAGGGGGCTCGTCAGCCCCAGCATTTT. It translates to CASSRQGARQPQHF.